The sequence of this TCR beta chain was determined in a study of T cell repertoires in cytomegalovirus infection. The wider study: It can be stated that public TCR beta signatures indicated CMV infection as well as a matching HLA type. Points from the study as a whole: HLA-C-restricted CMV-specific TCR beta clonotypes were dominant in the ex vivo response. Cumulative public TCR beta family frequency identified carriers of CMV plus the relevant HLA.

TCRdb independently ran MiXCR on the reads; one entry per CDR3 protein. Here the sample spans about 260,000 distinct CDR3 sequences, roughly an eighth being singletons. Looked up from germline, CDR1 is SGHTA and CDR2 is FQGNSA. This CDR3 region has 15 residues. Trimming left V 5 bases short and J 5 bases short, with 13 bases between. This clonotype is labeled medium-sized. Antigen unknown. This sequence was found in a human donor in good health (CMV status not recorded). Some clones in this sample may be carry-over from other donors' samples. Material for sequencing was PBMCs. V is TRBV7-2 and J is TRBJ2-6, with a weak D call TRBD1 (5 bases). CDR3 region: CASSPSRQRANVLTF. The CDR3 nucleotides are TGTGCCAGCAGCCCCTCCCGACAGCGGGCCAACGTCCTGACTTTC. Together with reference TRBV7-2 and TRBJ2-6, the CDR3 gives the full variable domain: GAGVSQSPSNKVTEKGKDVELRCDPISGHTALYWYRQSLGQGLEFLIYFQGNSAPDKSGLPSDRFSAERTGGSVSTLTIQRTQQEDSAVYLCASSPSRQRANVLTFGAGSRLTVL.